Listed below are T cell receptor beta chains from one sample, sequenced in a study of shared clonotypes between healthy human individuals. Assay: immunoSEQ multiplex PCR; the TCRdb copy retains only in-frame clones and omits some. Among 200,000 to 250,000 clones listed, about 69% were seen once. The sample taken for sequencing was memory CD4+ T cells sorted from blood. These receptors were taken from a man under 40 in good health. The CDR3 runs from the conserved cysteine through the conserved F or W. D genes are given only for firm matches. Size tells how often a clone was seen (once, few, many) or the class of an expanded clone, and some rows leave it out.

>NA|TRBV5-5|NA|TRBJ1-4
TGTGCCAGCAGCTTGGACCCACACGAAAAACTGTTTTTT
CASSLDPHEKLFF
>few|TRBV27|NA|TRBJ2-1
TGTGCCAGCAGTTTCAACCAATACAATGAGCAGTTCTTC
CASSFNQYNEQFF
>NA|TRBV7-2|NA|TRBJ1-5
TGTGCCAGCAGCCCAGGGACGGGTAATCAGCCCCAGCATTTT
CASSPGTGNQPQHF
>many|TRBV7-3|NA|TRBJ2-3
TGTGCCAGCAGCTTAACGTTCTCTAGCACAGATACGCAGTATTTT
CASSLTFSSTDTQYF
>NA|TRBV7-9|NA|TRBJ2-2
TGTGCCAGCAGCGTCGACTCTGACACCGGGGAGCTGTTTTTT
CASSVDSDTGELFF
>NA|TRBV29-1|TRBD2|TRBJ2-7
TGCAGCGTTGCCGAACTAGCGGGAGTTGGGGAGTACTTC
CSVAELAGVGEYF
>NA|TRBV7-2|NA|TRBJ1-1
TGTGCCAGCAGCACCGCCTACAGATCGGAAGCTTTCTTT
CASSTAYRSEAFF
>many|TRBV19|TRBD1|TRBJ1-3
TGTGCCAGTACCGATCCCGGGACAGGTACAAACACCATATATTTT
CASTDPGTGTNTIYF
>few|TRBV5-6|TRBD1|TRBJ2-7
TGTGCCAGCAGCTTTAGGGGGACAGGGGTCTACGAGCAGTACTTC
CASSFRGTGVYEQYF
>NA|TRBV18|NA|TRBJ2-5
TGTGCCAGCTCACCCGAGTTAACGGAGACCCAGTACTTC
CASSPELTETQYF
>many|TRBV18|NA|TRBJ1-1
TGTGCCAGCTCAGGGCAGGCGAACACTGAAGCTTTCTTT
CASSGQANTEAFF
>NA|TRBV5-1|TRBD1|TRBJ1-4
TGCGCCAGCAGCGCATACAGGGGACCTAATGAAAAACTGTTTTTT
CASSAYRGPNEKLFF
>NA|TRBV29-1|TRBD2|TRBJ2-1
TGCAGCTCAAGGGGGGGGACTAGCGGGAGTATTGAGCAGTTCTTC
CSSRGGTSGSIEQFF
>few|TRBV4-3|NA|TRBJ1-1
TGCGCCAGCAGCCGAAGAGTTTGGGACGATGAAGCTTTCTTT
CASSRRVWDDEAFF
>NA|TRBV18|TRBD2|TRBJ2-3
TGTGCCAGCTCACCGGGGGGGACTAGAGCCACAGATACGCAGTATTTT
CASSPGGTRATDTQYF
>NA|TRBV5-1|NA|TRBJ2-7
TGCGCCAGCAGCTTGGGGTGGGGGATCTCCTACGAGCAGTACTTC
CASSLGWGISYEQYF
>once|TRBV7-9|TRBD1|TRBJ2-6
TGTGCCAGCAGCTCGATCGACAGGGCTGGGGCCAACGTCCTGACTTTC
CASSSIDRAGANVLTF
>NA|TRBV5-1|NA|TRBJ1-4
TGCGCCAGCAGCTTGGGGTCGGACACGTTTGGGGGAAAACTGTTTTTT
CASSLGSDTFGGKLFF
>few|TRBV2|NA|TRBJ1-5
TGTGCCAGCCGAATGAGCGGTGGGAGCAATCAGCCCCAGCATTTT
CASRMSGGSNQPQHF
>few|TRBV5-8|TRBD2|TRBJ2-3
TGTGCCAGCAGCAAGGGGACTAGCGGGAGTTCCGATACGCAGTATTTT
CASSKGTSGSSDTQYF
>once|TRBV18|NA|TRBJ2-7
TGTGCCAGCTCGGCGGGACCGCCGAGCTCCTACGAGCAGTACTTC
CASSAGPPSSYEQYF
>few|TRBV18|NA|TRBJ2-3
TGTGCCAGCTCACTGAGACAGACAGATACGCAGTATTTT
CASSLRQTDTQYF
>NA|TRBV7-2|TRBD2|TRBJ2-3
TGTGCCAGCAGCTTAGATCCGGCGGGGGGTACGCAGTATTTT
CASSLDPAGGTQYF
>NA|TRBV7-9|NA|TRBJ2-3
TGTGCCAGCAGCTTAGGACGGAAGGTTAGCACAGATACGCAGTATTTT
CASSLGRKVSTDTQYF
>NA|TRBV19|NA|TRBJ1-4
TGTGCCAGTAGTACCAGCTCACGCGAAAAACTGTTTTTT
CASSTSSREKLFF
>few|TRBV28|NA|TRBJ1-5
TGTGCCAGCAGCCCAACAGGGCCTAGCAATCAGCCCCAGCATTTT
CASSPTGPSNQPQHF